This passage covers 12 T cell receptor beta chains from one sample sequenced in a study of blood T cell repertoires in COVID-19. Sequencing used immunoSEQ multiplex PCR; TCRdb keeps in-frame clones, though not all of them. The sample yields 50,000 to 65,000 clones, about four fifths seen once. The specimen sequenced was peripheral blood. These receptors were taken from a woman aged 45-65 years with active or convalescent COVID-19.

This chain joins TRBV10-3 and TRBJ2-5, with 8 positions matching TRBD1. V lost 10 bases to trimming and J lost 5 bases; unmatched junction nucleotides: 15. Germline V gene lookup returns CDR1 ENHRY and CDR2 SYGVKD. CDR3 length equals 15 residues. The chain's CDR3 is CASAQGAALGETQYF. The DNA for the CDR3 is TGTGCCAGCGCGCAGGGGGCCGCCCTGGGGGAGACCCAGTACTTC.

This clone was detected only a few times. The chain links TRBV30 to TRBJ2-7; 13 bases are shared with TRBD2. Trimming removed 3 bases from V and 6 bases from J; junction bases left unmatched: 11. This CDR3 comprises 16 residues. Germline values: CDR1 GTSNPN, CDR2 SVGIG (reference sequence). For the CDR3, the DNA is TGTGCCTGGAGGCCTGATGGACTAGCGGGAGCGGGCGAGCAGTACTTC. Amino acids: CAWRPDGLAGAGEQYF.

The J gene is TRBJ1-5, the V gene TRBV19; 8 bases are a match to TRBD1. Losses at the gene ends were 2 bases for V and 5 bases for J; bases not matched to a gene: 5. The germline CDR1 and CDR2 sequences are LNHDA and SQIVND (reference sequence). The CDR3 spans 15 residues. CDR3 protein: CASSIRAGGDQPQHF. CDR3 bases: TGTGCCAGTAGTATAAGGGCAGGGGGCGATCAGCCCCAGCATTTT. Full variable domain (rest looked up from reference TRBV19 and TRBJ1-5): DGGITQSPKYLFRKEGQNVTLSCEQNLNHDAMYWYRQDPGQGLRLIYYSQIVNDFQKGDIAEGYSVSREKKESFPLTVTSAQKNPTAFYLCASSIRAGGDQPQHFGDGTRLSIL.

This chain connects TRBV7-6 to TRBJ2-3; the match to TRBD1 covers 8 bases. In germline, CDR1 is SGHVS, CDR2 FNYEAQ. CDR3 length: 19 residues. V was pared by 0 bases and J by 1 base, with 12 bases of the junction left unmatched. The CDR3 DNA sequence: TGTGCCAGCAGCTTAGCGGGTTTGGTGTCGGGACAGGGCACAGATACGCAGTATTTT. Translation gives CASSLAGLVSGQGTDTQYF.

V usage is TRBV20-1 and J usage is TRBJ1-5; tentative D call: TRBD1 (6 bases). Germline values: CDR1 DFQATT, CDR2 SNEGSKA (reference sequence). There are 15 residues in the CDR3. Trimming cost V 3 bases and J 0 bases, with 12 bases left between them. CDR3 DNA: TGCAGTGCTAGTTATCTCAGGGGTAGCAATCAGCCCCAGCATTTT. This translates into CSASYLRGSNQPQHF.

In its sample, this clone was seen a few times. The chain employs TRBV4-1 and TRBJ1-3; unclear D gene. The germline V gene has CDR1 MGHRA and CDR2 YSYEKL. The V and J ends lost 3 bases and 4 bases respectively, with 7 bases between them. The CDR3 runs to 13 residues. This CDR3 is CASSQGAGNTIYF. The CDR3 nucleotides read TGCGCCAGCAGCCAGGGAGCGGGAAACACCATATATTTT.

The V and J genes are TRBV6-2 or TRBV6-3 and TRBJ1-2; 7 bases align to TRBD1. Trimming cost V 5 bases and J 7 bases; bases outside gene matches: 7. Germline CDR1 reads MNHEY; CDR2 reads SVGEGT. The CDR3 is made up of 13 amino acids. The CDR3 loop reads CASSPTGIGGYTF. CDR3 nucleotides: TGTGCCAGCAGTCCGACAGGGATAGGTGGCTACACCTTC.

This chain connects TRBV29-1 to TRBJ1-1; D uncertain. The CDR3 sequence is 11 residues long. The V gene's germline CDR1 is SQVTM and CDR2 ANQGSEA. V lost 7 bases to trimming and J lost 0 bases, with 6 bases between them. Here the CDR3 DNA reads TGCAGCGCCTACTTGAACACTGAAGCTTTCTTT. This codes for CSAYLNTEAFF.

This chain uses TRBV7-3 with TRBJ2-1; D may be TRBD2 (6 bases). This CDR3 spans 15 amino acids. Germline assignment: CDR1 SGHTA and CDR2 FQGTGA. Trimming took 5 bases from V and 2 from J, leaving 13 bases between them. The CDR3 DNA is TGTGCCAGCAGCGTAGGGACTTCCGCCTACAATGAGCAGTTCTTC. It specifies CASSVGTSAYNEQFF.

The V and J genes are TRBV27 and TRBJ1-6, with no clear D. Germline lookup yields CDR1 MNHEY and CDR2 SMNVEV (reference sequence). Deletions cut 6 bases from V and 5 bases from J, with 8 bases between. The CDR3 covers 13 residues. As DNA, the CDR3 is TGTGCCAGCAGCGACACCCATAATTCACCCCTCCACTTT. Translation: CASSDTHNSPLHF.

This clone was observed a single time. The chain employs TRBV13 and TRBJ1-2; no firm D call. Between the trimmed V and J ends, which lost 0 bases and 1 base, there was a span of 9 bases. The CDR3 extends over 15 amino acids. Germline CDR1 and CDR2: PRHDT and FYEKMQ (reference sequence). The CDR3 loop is CASSLGLGGNYGYTF. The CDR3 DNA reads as TGTGCCAGCAGCTTAGGCCTTGGCGGTAACTATGGCTACACCTTC.

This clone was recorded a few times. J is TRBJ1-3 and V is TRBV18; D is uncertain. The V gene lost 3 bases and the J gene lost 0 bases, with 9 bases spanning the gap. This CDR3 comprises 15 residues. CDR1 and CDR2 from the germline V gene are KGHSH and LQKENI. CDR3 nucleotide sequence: TGTGCCAGCTCACCTAAGGGAGGCTCTGGAAACACCATATATTTT. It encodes CASSPKGGSGNTIYF.